This T cell receptor beta chain was captured by sequencing in a study of T cells in Graves' hyperthyroidism and ophthalmopathy. This clonotype was detected many times. Amplification yielded TCR beta CDR3 regions, with RNA transcripts as the source. HTBI primers were employed in a first-round RT-PCR of the TCR CDR3. TCRdb ran MiXCR on the multiplex PCR reads and lists one entry per CDR3 protein. The repertoire holds 600,000 or so distinct CDR3 sequences, with more than 14% as singletons. The sequenced material came from blood. The receptor was isolated from a woman aged 45-65 years with Graves' ophthalmopathy.

CDR3 protein: CASSPRQGAFAEAFF. CDR3 nucleotide sequence: TGTGCCAGCAGCCCCCGACAGGGGGCGTTCGCTGAAGCTTTCTTT. The rearrangement joins TRBV6-1 to TRBJ1-1, with TRBD1 matching 10 bases. CDR3 length: 15 amino acids. V lost 6 bases and J lost 6; bases outside the gene matches: 10. Germline V lookup: CDR1 MNHNS, CDR2 SASEGT.